This paragraph reports one T cell receptor (beta chain). What it recognizes is unknown. Germline V gene lookup returns CDR1 SGDLS and CDR2 YYNGEE. Trimming stripped 7 bases from V and 4 bases from J, with 23 bases between. The CDR3 extends over 16 amino acids. Naive CD8 cells lacked CD45RO and underwent positive selection for CCR7, leaving out terminally differentiated effector memory CD45RA+ cells. Repertoires were generated with immunoSEQ multiplex PCR, while TCRdb's copy carries only in-frame clones and drops some. The sample has about 1,800,000 clones, about 95% seen once. This entry comes from a study of shared clonotypes between healthy human individuals. Whole-study results and caveats: Clonotypes shared by all four donors outscored non-shared clonotypes in generation probability.

Source material: naive CD8+ T cells sorted from blood. The chain is built from TRBV9 and TRBJ1-1; D gene uncertain. The TCR was taken from a man in his late teens or twenties in good health. In nucleotides, the CDR3 is TGTGCCAGCGGCCCTGGCTCGCTGGCAAGAAGCACTGAAGCTTTCTTT. Protein: CASGPGSLARSTEAFF.